This TCR beta chain was recorded in a study of lymphopenia after photon versus proton radiotherapy. TCRdb keeps only in-frame clones here, not all; method: immunoSEQ multiplex PCR. Altogether about 60,000 clones are present, 70% to 85% being singletons, with the ten largest covering roughly 2%. Trimming at V came to 6 bases and at J to 5 bases, leaving 10 bases not matched to a gene. CDR3 length: 16 amino acids. Germline CDR1 is MDHEN and CDR2 is SYDVKM. The sequence was collected from a man aged 60 to 69 with pancreatic cancer. The chain has TRBV28 and TRBJ2-3; 11 bases line up with TRBD2. The specimen was peripheral blood, collected from a patient treated with proton-based radiotherapy. CDR3 bases: TGTGCCAGCAGCAAGACTAGCGGGATTTACGGAGATACGCAGTATTTT. This translates into CASSKTSGIYGDTQYF.